The clone carrying this TCR beta chain was detected a few times. As yet, its antigen is unknown. This sample was taken from a study of CD4 T cells in relation to SARS-CoV-2 and coronaviruses. Study as a whole: Controls used an HIV-1 Nef peptide pool or no peptide.

The repertoire was sequenced with immunoSEQ multiplex PCR; TCRdb's copy has only in-frame clones and lacks some. The table has just over 15,000 clones, 60% to 80% seen once. V shed 4 bases, J shed 0 bases, and the junction held 7 bases outside the gene matches. The V gene's germline CDR1 is LGHNA and CDR2 YNFKEQ. The CDR3 consists of 16 residues. Before the COVID-19 pandemic, during about 2011-2019, CD4+ T cells were taken from unexposed donors. After approximately 10 days of culture, CD4+ T cells were isolated. Testing used SARS-CoV-2 S/N and four cold-coronavirus spikes on unexposed-donor CD4+ T cells, cells permitting. Overall study results and limits: Crossreactivity was assessed only for spike protein, not other viral proteins. Samples before the pandemic and after infection were not matched within any donor.

This chain links TRBV4-2 with TRBJ2-7, with TRBD2 matching over 9 bases. Sequencing used CD4+ T cells from PBMCs, cultured in vitro. This sequence originates from a human donor in good health. The CDR3 spells CASSRPLAGSSYEQYF. As DNA, the CDR3 is TGTGCCAGCAGCCGGCCGCTAGCGGGGAGCTCCTACGAGCAGTACTTC.